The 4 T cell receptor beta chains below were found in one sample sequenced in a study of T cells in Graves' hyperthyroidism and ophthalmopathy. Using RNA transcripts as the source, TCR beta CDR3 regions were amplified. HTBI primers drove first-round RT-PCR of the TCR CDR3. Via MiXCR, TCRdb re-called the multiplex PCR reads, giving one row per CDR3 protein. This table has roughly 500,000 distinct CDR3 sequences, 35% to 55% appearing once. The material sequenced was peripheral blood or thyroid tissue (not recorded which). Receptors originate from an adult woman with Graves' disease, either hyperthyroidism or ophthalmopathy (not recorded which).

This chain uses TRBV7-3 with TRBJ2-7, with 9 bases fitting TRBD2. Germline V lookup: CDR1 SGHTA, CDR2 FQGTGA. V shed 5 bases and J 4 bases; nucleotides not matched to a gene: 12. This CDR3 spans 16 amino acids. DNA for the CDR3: TGTGCCAGCAGCCCTCAGCACGCGGGAGGGGCGTACGAGCAGTACTTC. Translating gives CASSPQHAGGAYEQYF. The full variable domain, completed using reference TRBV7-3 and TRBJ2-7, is GAGVSQTPSNKVTEKGKYVELRCDPISGHTALYWYRQSLGQGPEFLIYFQGTGAADDSGLPNDRFFAVRPEGSVSTLKIQRTERGDSAVYLCASSPQHAGGAYEQYFGPGTRLTVT.

The CDR3 region is CAISRQREETQYF. CDR3 nucleotides: TGTGCCATCAGTAGACAGCGAGAAGAGACCCAGTACTTC. V usage is TRBV10-3 and J usage is TRBJ2-5; maybe TRBD1 (5 bases). V was cut by 5 bases and J by 3 bases, with 10 bases left in between. CDR3 length equals 13 residues. CDR1 and CDR2 from the germline V gene are ENHRY and SYGVKD.

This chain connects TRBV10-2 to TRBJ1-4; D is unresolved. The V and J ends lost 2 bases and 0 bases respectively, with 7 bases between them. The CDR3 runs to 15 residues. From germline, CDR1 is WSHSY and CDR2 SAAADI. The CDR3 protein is CASSEAGATNEKLFF. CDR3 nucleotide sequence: TGCGCCAGCAGTGAGGCGGGAGCAACTAATGAAAAACTGTTTTTT.

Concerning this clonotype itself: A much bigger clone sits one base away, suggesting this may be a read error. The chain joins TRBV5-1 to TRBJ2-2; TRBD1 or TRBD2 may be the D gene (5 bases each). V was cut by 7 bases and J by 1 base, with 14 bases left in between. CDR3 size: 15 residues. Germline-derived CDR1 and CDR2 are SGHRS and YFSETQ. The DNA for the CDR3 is TGCGCCAGCGCATTACGAGGGGTGAACACCGGGGAGCTGTTTTTT. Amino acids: CASALRGVNTGELFF.